A selection of T cell receptor beta chains follows, all from one sample in a study of shared clonotypes between healthy human individuals. Measured with immunoSEQ multiplex PCR; TCRdb has only the in-frame clones, and not every one. The table records fewer than 550,000 clones, 75% to 80% of them present only once. The sample consisted of PBMCs. These receptors were taken from a woman in her 40s in good health. Some clones in this sample may be carry-over from other donors' samples. CDR3s include the opening cysteine and the closing phenylalanine or tryptophan. The D gene is left open where the match is weak. For some rows the clone size is stated as once, few or many, or as a class when expanded; others skip it.

d_gene: -; v_gene: TRBV11-2; abundance: once; j_gene: TRBJ2-7; CDR3aa: CASSPLGQSLSYEQYF; CDR3nt: TGTGCCAGCAGCCCACTCGGGCAGAGTCTCTCCTACGAGCAGTACTTC
d_gene: -; v_gene: TRBV19; abundance: -; j_gene: TRBJ2-3; CDR3aa: CASSVLPGRTSTDTQYF; CDR3nt: TGTGCCAGTAGTGTCCTGCCGGGACGGACAAGCACAGATACGCAGTATTTT
d_gene: -; v_gene: TRBV2; abundance: -; j_gene: TRBJ1-4; CDR3aa: CASSGQVLYEKLFF; CDR3nt: TGTGCCAGCAGTGGACAGGTACTTTATGAAAAACTGTTTTTT
d_gene: -; v_gene: TRBV30; abundance: -; j_gene: TRBJ1-3; CDR3aa: CAWGGLGGNTIYF; CDR3nt: TGTGCCTGGGGAGGTCTGGGGGGAAACACCATATATTTT
d_gene: -; v_gene: TRBV28; abundance: few; j_gene: TRBJ1-2; CDR3aa: CASSLFGYTF; CDR3nt: TGTGCCAGCAGTTTATTTGGCTACACCTTC
d_gene: -; v_gene: TRBV15; abundance: -; j_gene: TRBJ1-5; CDR3aa: CATSSPLGSYSNQPQHF; CDR3nt: TGTGCCACCAGCAGCCCTTTGGGTAGCTATAGCAATCAGCCCCAGCATTTT
d_gene: TRBD2; v_gene: TRBV28; abundance: -; j_gene: TRBJ2-1; CDR3aa: CASSPGLAVLWEQFF; CDR3nt: TGTGCCAGCAGCCCGGGACTAGCGGTCCTTTGGGAGCAGTTCTTC
d_gene: -; v_gene: TRBV9; abundance: -; j_gene: TRBJ1-4; CDR3aa: CASSVGKQDNEKLFF; CDR3nt: TGTGCCAGCAGCGTAGGCAAACAGGATAATGAAAAACTGTTTTTT
d_gene: -; v_gene: TRBV2; abundance: -; j_gene: TRBJ1-5; CDR3aa: CASTTGNQPQHF; CDR3nt: TGTGCCAGCACGACAGGCAATCAGCCCCAGCATTTT
d_gene: TRBD2; v_gene: TRBV7-9; abundance: -; j_gene: TRBJ2-1; CDR3aa: CASSLASGSWNEQFF; CDR3nt: TGTGCCAGCAGCTTAGCTAGCGGGAGTTGGAATGAGCAGTTCTTC
d_gene: -; v_gene: TRBV11-3; abundance: few; j_gene: TRBJ2-1; CDR3aa: CASSEPGIEANEQFF; CDR3nt: TGTGCCAGCAGCGAGCCGGGAATTGAAGCCAATGAGCAGTTCTTC
d_gene: -; v_gene: TRBV7-9; abundance: -; j_gene: TRBJ2-3; CDR3aa: CASSQPAGGLIEDTQYF; CDR3nt: TGTGCCAGCAGCCAACCTGCTGGCGGCCTGATAGAGGATACGCAGTATTTT
d_gene: TRBD1; v_gene: TRBV5-1; abundance: -; j_gene: TRBJ1-1; CDR3aa: CASSPGQGVYTEAFF; CDR3nt: TGCGCCAGCAGCCCCGGACAGGGCGTCTACACTGAAGCTTTCTTT
d_gene: TRBD1; v_gene: TRBV28; abundance: -; j_gene: TRBJ1-5; CDR3aa: CASSMTGEGQPQHF; CDR3nt: TGTGCCAGCAGTATGACAGGGGAGGGTCAGCCCCAGCATTTT
d_gene: -; v_gene: TRBV7-9; abundance: few; j_gene: TRBJ2-1; CDR3aa: CASSPGTSQWAYNEQFF; CDR3nt: TGTGCCAGCAGCCCCGGGACTTCCCAATGGGCCTACAATGAGCAGTTCTTC
d_gene: -; v_gene: TRBV11-2; abundance: -; j_gene: TRBJ2-3; CDR3aa: CASSLGVWAVPDTQYF; CDR3nt: TGTGCCAGCAGCTTGGGTGTGTGGGCAGTCCCAGATACGCAGTATTTT
d_gene: -; v_gene: TRBV7-2; abundance: -; j_gene: TRBJ2-6; CDR3aa: CASSLSGWGSGANVLTF; CDR3nt: TGTGCCAGCAGCTTGTCAGGGTGGGGCTCTGGGGCCAACGTCCTGACTTTC
d_gene: TRBD1; v_gene: TRBV4-1; abundance: -; j_gene: TRBJ2-7; CDR3aa: CASSQDITPHRDYRGREYEQYF; CDR3nt: TGCGCCAGCAGCCAAGATATCACCCCCCACCGGGACTACAGGGGGCGCGAGTACGAGCAGTACTTC
d_gene: -; v_gene: TRBV19; abundance: -; j_gene: TRBJ2-1; CDR3aa: CASTPDAAYNEQFF; CDR3nt: TGTGCCAGTACTCCGGATGCCGCTTACAATGAGCAGTTCTTC
d_gene: -; v_gene: TRBV6-5; abundance: -; j_gene: TRBJ2-1; CDR3aa: CASSYKRNSYNEQFF; CDR3nt: TGTGCCAGCAGTTACAAGAGAAACTCCTACAATGAGCAGTTCTTC
d_gene: -; v_gene: TRBV10-3; abundance: -; j_gene: TRBJ2-7; CDR3aa: CAISEVAYEQYF; CDR3nt: TGTGCCATCAGTGAGGTAGCCTACGAGCAGTACTTC
d_gene: TRBD2; v_gene: TRBV6-6; abundance: -; j_gene: TRBJ2-7; CDR3aa: CASRAGGNEQYF; CDR3nt: TGTGCCAGCAGAGCGGGAGGGAACGAGCAGTACTTC
d_gene: -; v_gene: TRBV5-4; abundance: -; j_gene: TRBJ2-1; CDR3aa: CASSFVGEYNEQFF; CDR3nt: TGTGCCAGCAGCTTCGTTGGGGAATACAATGAGCAGTTCTTC
d_gene: TRBD1; v_gene: TRBV11-1; abundance: once; j_gene: TRBJ2-7; CDR3aa: CASSLDRGAGEQYF; CDR3nt: TGTGCCAGCAGCTTAGACAGGGGAGCCGGCGAGCAGTACTTC
d_gene: -; v_gene: TRBV30; abundance: -; j_gene: TRBJ2-7; CDR3aa: CAWSTLGLRGLEQYF; CDR3nt: TGTGCCTGGAGTACGTTGGGGCTACGGGGTCTCGAGCAGTACTTC
d_gene: TRBD1; v_gene: TRBV6-5; abundance: -; j_gene: TRBJ2-7; CDR3aa: CASTTTGSYEQYF; CDR3nt: TGTGCCAGCACCACGACAGGGAGTTACGAGCAGTACTTC
d_gene: TRBD1; v_gene: TRBV7-9; abundance: once; j_gene: TRBJ1-2; CDR3aa: CASSLDREVYGYTF; CDR3nt: TGTGCCAGCAGCTTGGACAGGGAGGTCTATGGCTACACCTTC
d_gene: -; v_gene: TRBV29-1; abundance: -; j_gene: TRBJ1-1; CDR3aa: CSVEGGQPNTEAFF; CDR3nt: TGCAGCGTTGAAGGAGGACAGCCCAACACTGAAGCTTTCTTT
d_gene: -; v_gene: TRBV19; abundance: -; j_gene: TRBJ2-3; CDR3aa: CASRRTRGDTQYF; CDR3nt: TGTGCCAGTAGGCGGACGCGTGGAGATACGCAGTATTTT
d_gene: -; v_gene: TRBV15; abundance: -; j_gene: TRBJ1-1; CDR3aa: CATSSLGIVAFF; CDR3nt: TGTGCCACCAGCAGTCTGGGGATTGTCGCTTTCTTT